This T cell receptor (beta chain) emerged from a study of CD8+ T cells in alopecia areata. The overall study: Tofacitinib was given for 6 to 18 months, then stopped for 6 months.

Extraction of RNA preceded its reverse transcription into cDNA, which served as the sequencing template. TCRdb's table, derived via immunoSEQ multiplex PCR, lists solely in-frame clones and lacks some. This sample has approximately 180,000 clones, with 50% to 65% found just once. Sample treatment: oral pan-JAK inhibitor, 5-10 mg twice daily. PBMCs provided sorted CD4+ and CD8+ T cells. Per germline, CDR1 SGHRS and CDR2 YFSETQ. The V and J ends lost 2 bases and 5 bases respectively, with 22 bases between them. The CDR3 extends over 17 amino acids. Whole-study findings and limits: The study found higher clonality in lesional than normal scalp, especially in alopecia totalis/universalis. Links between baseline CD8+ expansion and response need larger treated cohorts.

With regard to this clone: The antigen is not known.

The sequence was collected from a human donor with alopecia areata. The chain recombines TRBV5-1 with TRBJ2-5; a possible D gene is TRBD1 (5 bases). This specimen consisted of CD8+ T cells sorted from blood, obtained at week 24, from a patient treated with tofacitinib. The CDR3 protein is CASSFRDGQGWWETQYF. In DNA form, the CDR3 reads TGCGCCAGCAGCTTTCGCGATGGGCAGGGATGGTGGGAGACCCAGTACTTC.